These 11 T cell receptor beta chains originate from one sample sequenced in a study of T cell repertoires in cytomegalovirus infection. TCRdb analysed the reads with MiXCR anew, one entry per CDR3 protein. There are approximately 250,000 distinct CDR3 sequences in the sample; 9% to 15% occur only once, and approximately 1.6% lies in the top ten. Sequenced material: PBMCs. The receptor source for this set is a human donor in good health (CMV status not recorded). Some clones in this sample may be carry-over from other donors' samples.

This clonotype has more than one count but fewer than ten. The V call is TRBV6-2 or TRBV6-3, the J call TRBJ2-7; 7 bases are shared with TRBD2. Unmatched junction bases numbered 6, after V lost 2 bases and J lost 5 bases. The CDR3 consists of 14 residues. Germline V gene sequence: CDR1 MNHEY, CDR2 SVGEGT. The CDR3 bases are TGTGCCAGCAGTTACAGTGGACTAGTAAACGAGCAGTACTTC. Translated: CASSYSGLVNEQYF.

The chain carries TRBV11-3 and TRBJ2-1; D remains ambiguous. V lost 4 bases and J 8 bases, leaving 12 bases between the germline ends. The CDR3 loop spans 13 amino acids. Germline CDR1 reads SGHNT; CDR2 reads YENEEA. The CDR3 protein is CASSSGRGDEQFF. The CDR3 region has the DNA TGTGCCAGCAGCTCAGGACGCGGCGATGAGCAGTTCTTC.

The chain carries TRBV29-1 and TRBJ2-7; weak D call: TRBD2 (6 bases). Germline CDR1 SQVTM, CDR2 ANQGSEA. V was shortened by 4 bases and J by 7 bases, with 14 bases between the two germline ends. This CDR3 spans 12 amino acids. CDR3 loop: CSVAGVGGEQYF. CDR3 DNA: TGCAGCGTTGCGGGCGTTGGGGGGGAGCAGTACTTC.

The chain is built from TRBV5-1 and TRBJ2-3, with TRBD1 as a possible D gene (6 bases). This CDR3 comprises 16 residues. The germline V and J ends were trimmed by 3 bases and 1 base, with 15 bases remaining between them. Germline CDR1 SGHRS, CDR2 YFSETQ. This chain's CDR3 is CASSSDRPGGTDTQYF. The CDR3 nucleotides read TGCGCCAGCAGCTCGGACAGACCCGGAGGCACAGATACGCAGTATTTT.

The chain couples TRBV7-2 to TRBJ2-7; D unclear. CDR1 is SGHTA, CDR2 FQGNSA, per germline. The CDR3 covers 12 residues. V lost 4 bases and J lost 1, with 5 bases in between. CDR3 sequence (DNA): TGTGCCAGCAGCTCTTGGTCCTACGAGCAGTACTTC. It codes for CASSSWSYEQYF. The full variable domain, with the rest looked up from reference TRBV7-2 and TRBJ2-7, is GAGVSQSPSNKVTEKGKDVELRCDPISGHTALYWYRQSLGQGLEFLIYFQGNSAPDKSGLPSDRFSAERTGGSVSTLTIQRTQQEDSAVYLCASSSWSYEQYFGPGTRLTVT.

In this sample, this clonotype turned up many times. The rearrangement uses TRBV6-5 and TRBJ1-3, with a possible D match to TRBD1 (5 bases). V lost 4 bases to trimming and J lost 0 bases, with 10 bases between them. The CDR3 totals 15 residues. Germline-derived CDR1 and CDR2 are MNHEY and SVGAGI. CDR3 residues: CASSSGPPSGNTIYF. As DNA, the CDR3 is TGTGCCAGCAGTTCGGGACCCCCCTCTGGAAACACCATATATTTT.

This rearrangement joins TRBV29-1 to TRBJ2-5; 8 positions agree with TRBD1. Per the germline V gene, CDR1 is SQVTM and CDR2 is ANQGSEA. The CDR3 runs to 15 residues. The junction had 12 bases not matched to a gene; V was cut back by 4 bases and J by 5 bases. CDR3 DNA: TGCAGCGTTGGGCCAGGGGGCGCGGGTCGGGAGACCCAGTACTTC. The encoded protein is CSVGPGGAGRETQYF.

The V and J genes are TRBV14 and TRBJ1-2; 9 nucleotides agree with TRBD1. The germline V gene has CDR1 SGHDN and CDR2 FVKESK. The CDR3 spans 16 residues. V was pared by 0 bases and J by 4 bases, with 6 bases of the junction left unmatched. The CDR3 reads CASSQERGQGLYGYTF. Here the CDR3 DNA reads TGTGCCAGCAGCCAAGAGAGGGGACAGGGCCTCTATGGCTACACCTTC.

This clonotype was seen ten or more times. CDR3 residues: CASSLGGQGSDTQYF. CDR3 DNA sequence: TGTGCCAGCAGCTTGGGGGGACAGGGATCAGATACGCAGTATTTT. The chain carries TRBV11-2 and TRBJ2-3; TRBD1 agrees at 9 bases. Losses at the gene ends were 3 bases for V and 4 bases for J; bases not matched to a gene: 5. Germline V lookup: CDR1 SGHAT, CDR2 FQNNGV. The CDR3 extends over 15 amino acids.

This clonotype turned up a few times. The chain uses TRBV6-2 or TRBV6-3 and TRBJ2-3; D remains ambiguous. Between the trimmed V and J ends, which lost 4 bases and 6 bases, there was a span of 17 bases. Germline V CDR1 and CDR2: MNHEY, SVGEGT. The CDR3 totals 15 residues. The CDR3 protein is CASSSLAVGSDTQYF. CDR3 in DNA: TGTGCCAGCAGTTCCCTCGCCGTGGGGTCGGATACGCAGTATTTT.

This rearrangement joins TRBV5-1 to TRBJ1-1; 9 bases map to TRBD1. The CDR3 totals 17 residues. Germline trimming cut 2 bases from V and 10 bases from J; bases unmatched to any gene: 18. Per the germline V gene, CDR1 is SGHRS and CDR2 is YFSETQ. CDR3 nucleotide sequence: TGCGCCAGCAGCTTTATAACACCGGACAGGGGTTCTTTTGGAGCTTTCTTT. This gives the protein CASSFITPDRGSFGAFF.